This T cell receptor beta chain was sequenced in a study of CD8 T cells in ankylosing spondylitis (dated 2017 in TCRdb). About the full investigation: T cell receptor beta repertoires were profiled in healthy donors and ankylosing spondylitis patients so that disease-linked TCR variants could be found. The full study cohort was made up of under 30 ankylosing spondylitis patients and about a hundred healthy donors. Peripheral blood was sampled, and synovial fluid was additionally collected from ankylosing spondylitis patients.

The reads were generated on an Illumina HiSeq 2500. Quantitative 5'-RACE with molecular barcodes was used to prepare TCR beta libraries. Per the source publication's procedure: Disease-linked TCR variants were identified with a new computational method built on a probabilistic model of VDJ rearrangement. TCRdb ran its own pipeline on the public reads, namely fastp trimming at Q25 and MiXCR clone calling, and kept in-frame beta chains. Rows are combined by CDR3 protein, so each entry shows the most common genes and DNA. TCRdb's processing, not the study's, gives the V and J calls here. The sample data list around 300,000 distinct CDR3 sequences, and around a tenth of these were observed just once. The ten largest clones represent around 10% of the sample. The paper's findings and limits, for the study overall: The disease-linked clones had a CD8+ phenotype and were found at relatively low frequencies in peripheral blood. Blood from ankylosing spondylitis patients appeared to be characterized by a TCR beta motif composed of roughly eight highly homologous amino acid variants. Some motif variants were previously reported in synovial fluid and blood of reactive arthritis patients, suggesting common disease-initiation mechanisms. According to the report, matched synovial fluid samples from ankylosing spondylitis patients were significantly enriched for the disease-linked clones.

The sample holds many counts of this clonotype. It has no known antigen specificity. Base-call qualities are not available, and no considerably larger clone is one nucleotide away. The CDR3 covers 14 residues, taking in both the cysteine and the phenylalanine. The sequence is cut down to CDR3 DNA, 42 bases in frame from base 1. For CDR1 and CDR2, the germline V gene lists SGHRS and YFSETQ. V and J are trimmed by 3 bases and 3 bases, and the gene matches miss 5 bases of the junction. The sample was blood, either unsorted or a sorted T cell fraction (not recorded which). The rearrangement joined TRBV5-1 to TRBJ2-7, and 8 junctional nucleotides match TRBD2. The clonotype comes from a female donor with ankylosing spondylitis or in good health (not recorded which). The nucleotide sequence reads TGCGCCAGCAGCTCCGGGACTAGGGACTACGAGCAGTACTTC. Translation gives CASSSGTRDYEQYF.